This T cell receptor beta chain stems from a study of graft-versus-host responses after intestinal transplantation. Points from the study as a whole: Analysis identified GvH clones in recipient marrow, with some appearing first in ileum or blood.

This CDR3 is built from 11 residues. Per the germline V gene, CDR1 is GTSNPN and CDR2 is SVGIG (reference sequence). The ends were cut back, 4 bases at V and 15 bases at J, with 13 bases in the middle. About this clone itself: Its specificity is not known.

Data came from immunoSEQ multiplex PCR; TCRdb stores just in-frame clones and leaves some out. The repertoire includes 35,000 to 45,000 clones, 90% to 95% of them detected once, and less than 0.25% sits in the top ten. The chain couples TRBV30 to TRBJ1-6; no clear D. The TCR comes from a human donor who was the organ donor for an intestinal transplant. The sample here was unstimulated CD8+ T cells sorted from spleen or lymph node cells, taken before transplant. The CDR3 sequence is CAWTSGFFLHF. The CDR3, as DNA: TGTGCCTGGACCTCGGGTTTTTTCCTCCACTTT.